Shown below are 30 T cell receptor beta chains from a single sample sequenced in a study of CD8 T cells in Susac syndrome. Reverse transcription of 0.5 to 1 ug RNA was performed with random hexamers. TCRdb reprocessed the immunoSEQ multiplex PCR reads with MiXCR, giving one entry per CDR3 protein. The data hold 130,000 to 150,000 distinct CDR3 sequences, with roughly 95% observed a single time. Sequencing was done on a sample of CD4+ T cells from PBMCs. All receptors derive from a human donor with Susac syndrome.

The chain joins TRBV27 to TRBJ1-2; D is uncertain. Germline CDR1 is MNHEY and CDR2 is SMNVEV (reference sequence). Trimming left V 10 bases short and J 4 bases short, with 16 bases between. CDR3 length equals 13 residues. The CDR3, as DNA: TGTGCCACCAAAACCGTCCCGGGCTATGGCTACACCTTC. This sequence encodes CATKTVPGYGYTF.

The chain links TRBV20-1 to TRBJ1-5; no definite D call. The CDR3 contains 14 residues. V dropped 4 bases and J dropped 2 bases, with 12 bases sitting between them. Germline V CDR1 and CDR2: DFQATT, SNEGSKA (reference sequence). This CDR3 reads CSATHKIGNQPQHF. For the CDR3, the DNA is TGCAGTGCTACCCACAAGATTGGCAATCAGCCCCAGCATTTT.

The V gene is TRBV6-5, the J gene TRBJ2-5; the D gene is possibly TRBD1 (6 bases). There are 14 residues in the CDR3. The germline V gene has CDR1 MNHEY and CDR2 SVGAGI. With 0 bases removed from V and 5 bases from J, the gap between germline ends came to 10 bases. Here the CDR3 DNA reads TGTGCCAGCAGTTACTCCGGGCAGGGGGAGACCCAGTACTTC. Amino acids: CASSYSGQGETQYF.

The CDR3 region is CASSYHSGVPNYGYTF. CDR3 nucleotides: TGTGCCAGCAGCTACCATTCAGGGGTCCCTAACTATGGCTACACCTTC. This rearrangement joins TRBV7-2 to TRBJ1-2; D perhaps matches TRBD1 (6 bases). This CDR3 has 16 amino acids. V was clipped by 4 bases and J by 0 bases, with 15 bases between them. Germline CDR1 is SGHTA and CDR2 is FQGNSA.

This clonotype appeared a single time. This chain uses TRBV5-1 with TRBJ1-2; 9 bases align to TRBD1. This CDR3 is built from 13 residues. The trim removed 3 bases at V and 7 bases at J, leaving 4 bases unmatched. Germline V gives CDR1 SGHRS, CDR2 YFSETQ. The CDR3 DNA is TGCGCCAGCAGCTATGGGACAGGGCCTGGCTACACCTTC. This gives the protein CASSYGTGPGYTF.

The CDR3 DNA follows: TGTGCCAGCAGCTTAGGAAGGCTCCGGGGATACGAGCAGTACTTC. It codes for CASSLGRLRGYEQYF. V and J are TRBV7-2 and TRBJ2-7; weak D call: TRBD2 (5 bases). This CDR3 is 15 amino acids long. Deletions cut 1 base from V and 4 bases from J, with 14 bases between. CDR1 and CDR2 (germline): SGHTA, FQGNSA.

V usage is TRBV4-2 and J usage is TRBJ2-1, with 11 positions matching TRBD2. J lost 6 bases, V lost 3 bases, and 4 bases had no gene match. The length of the CDR3 is 15 residues. Germline V gives CDR1 LGHNA, CDR2 YNFKEQ. CDR3 region: CASSQGLAEPNEQFF. CDR3 in DNA: TGTGCCAGCAGCCAGGGACTAGCGGAACCCAATGAGCAGTTCTTC.

The chain recombines TRBV2 with TRBJ2-4, with TRBD1 as a possible D gene (6 bases). There are 14 residues in the CDR3. Germline lookup yields CDR1 SNHLY and CDR2 FYNNEI. Trimming left V 5 bases short and J 5 bases short, with 13 bases between. DNA of the CDR3: TGTGCCAGCAGTCGGGACACCCTTCAAAACATTCAGTACTTC. As protein: CASSRDTLQNIQYF. Using reference TRBV2 and TRBJ2-4 for the parts outside the CDR3, the full variable domain is EPEVTQTPSHQVTQMGQEVILRCVPISNHLYFYWYRQILGQKVEFLVSFYNNEISEKSEIFDDQFSVERPDGSNFTLKIRSTKLEDSAMYFCASSRDTLQNIQYFGAGTRLSVL.

The chain couples TRBV21-1 to TRBJ2-7; the table gives TRBD2 as D, unverified against the DNA. TRBV21-1 counts as a pseudogene. The CDR3 has 14 amino acids. DNA for the CDR3: TGTGCCAGCAGCACGGGACTAGCGGGATACGAGCAGTACTTC. Translated: CASSTGLAGYEQYF.

The chain joins TRBV7-2 to TRBJ1-6; D remains ambiguous. The CDR3 consists of 15 residues. CDR1 is SGHTA, CDR2 FQGNSA, per germline. V lost 6 bases to trimming and J lost 7 bases, with 16 bases between them. CDR3 sequence: CASSPDPHPNSPLHF. The DNA for the CDR3 is TGTGCCAGCAGTCCCGATCCCCACCCCAATTCACCCCTCCACTTT.

The chain uses TRBV28 and TRBJ1-2; 10 bases map to TRBD1. The CDR3 is 14 amino acids. From germline, CDR1 is MDHEN and CDR2 SYDVKM. With 6 bases clipped from V and 4 bases from J, the junction kept 5 bases outside the gene matches. CDR3 residues: CASSLGTGAYGYTF. The CDR3 DNA is TGTGCCAGCAGCCTCGGGACAGGGGCCTATGGCTACACCTTC.

Here the CDR3 reads CASSPGASNQPQHF. The CDR3 DNA is TGTGCCAGCAGCCCGGGGGCGAGCAATCAGCCCCAGCATTTT. The chain couples TRBV9 to TRBJ1-5; weak D call: TRBD1 (6 bases). CDR1 is SGDLS and CDR2 is YYNGEE in the germline V gene. V gave up 4 bases and J gave up 1 base, with 9 bases separating them. The CDR3 has 14 amino acids. Together with reference TRBV9 and TRBJ1-5, the CDR3 gives the full variable domain: DSGVTQTPKHLITATGQRVTLRCSPRSGDLSVYWYQQSLDQGLQFLIQYYNGEERAKGNILERFSAQQFPDLHSELNLSSLELGDSALYFCASSPGASNQPQHFGDGTRLSIL.

The J gene is TRBJ1-1, the V gene TRBV2; no reliable D call. This CDR3 is built from 15 residues. Trimming shortened V by 5 bases and J by 0 bases, and 13 bases separated the two germline ends. In germline, CDR1 is SNHLY, CDR2 FYNNEI. CDR3 nucleotide sequence: TGTGCCAGCAGTTTGGCGAGGACGATGAACACTGAAGCTTTCTTT. Translated, it gives CASSLARTMNTEAFF.

This chain uses TRBV4-1 with TRBJ1-3; D ambiguous. Trimming removed 0 bases from V and 0 bases from J, with 6 bases in between. The CDR3 is 15 residues long. Germline CDR1 reads MGHRA; CDR2 reads YSYEKL. Written as DNA, the CDR3 is TGCGCCAGCAGCCAAGATTCGATCTCTGGAAACACCATATATTTT. It is translated as CASSQDSISGNTIYF.

The J gene is TRBJ1-1, the V gene TRBV4-1; no clear D gene. The length of the CDR3 is 17 residues. Looked up from germline, CDR1 is MGHRA and CDR2 is YSYEKL. V lost 1 base and J 3 bases, leaving 18 bases between the germline ends. CDR3 bases: TGCGCCAGCAGCCAAGGGCCGTTGGAAGGGCTTTACACTGAAGCTTTCTTT. As protein: CASSQGPLEGLYTEAFF.

The rearrangement links TRBV6-4 to TRBJ2-3; D might be TRBD1 or TRBD2, each matching 6 bases. V was shortened by 10 bases and J by 2 bases, with 13 bases between the two germline ends. Looked up from germline, CDR1 is MRHNA and CDR2 is SNTAGT. The CDR3 is made up of 13 amino acids. The CDR3 is CATSRGHTDTQYF. The CDR3, as DNA: TGTGCCACTTCACGGGGGCACACAGATACGCAGTATTTT.

The chain employs TRBV29-1 and TRBJ1-3, with D perhaps matching TRBD1 (5 bases). The CDR3 loop spans 13 amino acids. Trimming removed 5 bases at V and 7 bases at J, with 15 bases between. Germline V gene data show CDR1 as SQVTM and CDR2 as ANQGSEA. In DNA, the CDR3 is TGCAGCGTTCTCCGGAGGGGTGCGAACACCATATATTTT. Amino acid sequence: CSVLRRGANTIYF.

This chain links TRBV2 with TRBJ2-7, with D perhaps TRBD1 or TRBD2 (5 bases each). Trimming pared 6 bases from V and 5 bases from J, leaving 14 bases between. Per germline, CDR1 SNHLY and CDR2 FYNNEI. CDR3 length equals 13 residues. The CDR3 sequence: CASRSGTVDEQYF. For the CDR3, the DNA is TGTGCCAGCAGGTCTGGGACCGTTGACGAGCAGTACTTC.

This sequence joins TRBV29-1 and TRBJ2-1; 9 bases agree with TRBD2. The J segment lost 6 bases and the V segment lost 4 bases, leaving 4 bases of the junction unmatched. There are 13 residues in the CDR3. Germline V gene lookup returns CDR1 SQVTM and CDR2 ANQGSEA. The CDR3 DNA follows: TGCAGCGTTGGTAGCGGGGGCCTCAATGAGCAGTTCTTC. Its translation: CSVGSGGLNEQFF.

As concerns this clonotype: A junction boundary mismatches the germline segment, possibly from a read error. This chain joins TRBV7-7 and TRBJ2-7; 14 bases agree with TRBD2. The CDR3 has 15 amino acids. CDR1 is SSHAT and CDR2 is FNYEAQ in the germline V gene (reference sequence). CDR3 residues: CASSLGLAGVGEQYF. CDR3 nucleotide sequence: TGTGCTAGCAGCTTGGGACTAGCGGGAGTAGGAGAGCAGTACTTC.

The chain links TRBV3-1 to TRBJ2-5; TRBD2 matches at 9 bases. Germline CDR1 is LGHDT and CDR2 is YNNKEL (reference sequence). This CDR3 is built from 13 residues. V trimming: 10 bases; J trimming: 7 bases; junction bases outside the gene matches: 10. This chain's CDR3 is CATKPAGGTTQYF. As DNA, the CDR3 is TGTGCCACCAAACCAGCGGGGGGCACGACCCAGTACTTC.

V usage is TRBV29-1 and J usage is TRBJ2-1; D remains ambiguous. In germline, CDR1 is SQVTM, CDR2 ANQGSEA. Deletions cut 5 bases from V and 1 base from J, with 6 bases between. This CDR3 contains 12 residues. CDR3 residues: CSVKGSYNEQFF. The CDR3 coding sequence is TGCAGCGTTAAAGGGTCCTACAATGAGCAGTTCTTC.

The rearrangement joins TRBV20-1 to TRBJ2-3; the match to TRBD1 covers 9 bases. The CDR3 loop spans 15 amino acids. CDR1 DFQATT and CDR2 SNEGSKA come from the germline V gene (reference sequence). V shed 5 bases, J shed 4 bases, and the junction held 10 bases outside the gene matches. The CDR3 is CSAPQRTGEADTQYF. In nucleotides, the CDR3 is TGCAGTGCTCCCCAGCGGACAGGGGAGGCAGATACGCAGTATTTT.

This chain links TRBV25-1 with TRBJ1-1, with 7 nucleotides matching TRBD1. There are 12 residues in the CDR3. Germline V gene lookup returns CDR1 MGHDK and CDR2 SYGVNS. J gave up 11 bases and V 5 bases, and 8 bases lay outside the gene matches. The CDR3, as DNA: TGTGCCAGCAGTACCCACAGGGGATGGGCTTTCTTT. Its protein product is CASSTHRGWAFF.

The genes are TRBV12-3 or TRBV12-4 and TRBJ2-7; D is perhaps TRBD2 (6 bases). V was cut by 7 bases and J by 3 bases, with 13 bases left in between. CDR3 length: 13 amino acids. This CDR3 is CASMRGAYYEQYF. CDR3 in DNA: TGTGCCAGCATGCGGGGAGCCTACTACGAGCAGTACTTC.

The chain is built from TRBV7-9 and TRBJ1-2; D might be TRBD1 (6 bases). Germline loops: CDR1 SEHNR, CDR2 FQNEAQ (reference sequence). The CDR3 has 15 residues. V was cut by 3 bases and J by 3 bases, with 14 bases left in between. CDR3 amino acids: CASSFRDKRHYGYTF. CDR3 nucleotides: TGTGCCAGCAGCTTCCGGGACAAAAGGCACTATGGCTACACCTTC.

This clonotype was recorded only once. V usage is TRBV12-3 or TRBV12-4 and J usage is TRBJ2-5; possible D gene TRBD2, 6 bases. V was clipped by 10 bases and J by 3 bases, with 21 bases between them. The CDR3 is 15 residues long. The CDR3 nucleotides are TGTGCCACTAAAATCGGGGCGGGGCCTGAAGAGACCCAGTACTTC. Its translation is CATKIGAGPEETQYF.

The CDR3 nucleotides are TGCGCCAGCAGCTTCGGGCATCAGCTAGCCAAAAACATTCAGTACTTC. The encoded protein is CASSFGHQLAKNIQYF. This sequence joins TRBV5-1 and TRBJ2-4; D gene unclear. Deletions cut 2 bases from V and 0 bases from J, with 12 bases between. Per germline, CDR1 SGHRS and CDR2 YFSETQ. The CDR3 runs to 16 residues. The variable domain in full, with the rest retrieved from reference TRBV5-1 and TRBJ2-4, is KAGVTQTPRYLIKTRGQQVTLSCSPISGHRSVSWYQQTPGQGLQFLFEYFSETQRNKGNFPGRFSGRQFSNSRSEMNVSTLELGDSALYLCASSFGHQLAKNIQYFGAGTRLSVL.

The chain carries TRBV12-3 or TRBV12-4 and TRBJ1-1; D is unclear. Trimming cost V 8 bases and J 3 bases, with 10 bases left between them. CDR3 length equals 12 residues. The CDR3 region is CASLVAYTEAFF. For the CDR3, the DNA is TGTGCCAGCTTGGTCGCGTACACTGAAGCTTTCTTT.

In this sample, this clonotype turned up a few times. The chain recombines TRBV15 with TRBJ2-7; D gene unclear. Trimming took 1 base from V and 1 from J, leaving 8 bases between them. Germline CDR1 LNHNV, CDR2 YYDKDF (reference sequence). The CDR3 covers 14 residues. CDR3 residues: CATSRGGSSYEQYF. CDR3 nucleotide sequence: TGTGCCACCAGCAGAGGTGGTAGTTCCTACGAGCAGTACTTC.